The T cell receptor beta chain described here comes from a study of blood T cell repertoires in COVID-19 (dated by TCRdb to 2018 to 2021). About the study as a whole: The collaborator samples originated in the United States, Italy and Spain and spanned the acute and convalescent phases of COVID-19. The repertoires were released in a freely available public database meant as a resource for research on the immune response to SARS-CoV-2. Where HLA class I and class II types were available, the types were taken from metadata supplied by the sample provider, not from assay-based typing. The prospective study material was composed of cDNA or gDNA derived from T cells, B-cell-depleted T cells, or PBMCs. Deeply sampled blood TCRbeta repertoires from subjects exposed to, actively infected with, or recovered from COVID-19 were included in the dataset. The samples were drawn from two sources: the first 160 participants of the ongoing ImmuneRACE study, and over 1,000 subjects contributed by 6 global collaborators. Nearly every sample came with metadata listing a de-identified subject ID, COVID-19 status, age in years and sex. The study at large found these results: Clinical and demographic metadata were provided uncurated, with the amount varying by source and participant.

Ends trimmed: V by 9 bases, J by 4 bases; bases unmatched to a gene: 7. The CDR3 numbers 13 residues from cysteine through phenylalanine. This entry keeps only the CDR3 DNA: 39 bases, framed from base 1. Looking up the germline V gene yields CDR1 ENHRY and CDR2 SYGVKD. One collaborating source in Seattle enrolled patients while the patients were actively infected and followed the patients over time throughout the course of disease. Each collaborating institution followed its own protocols to collect whole blood in K2EDTA tubes. For TCRbeta analysis, collaborators shipped samples as frozen whole blood, isolated PBMCs, or DNA extracted from either of those sample types. Comment on this clone: This receptor's antigen is unknown. No quality values exist for individual bases; no much larger clone is one base distant.

TCRbeta CDR3 regions were amplified from genomic DNA using the immunoSEQ Assay, a bias-controlled multiplex PCR. From the authors' description of their analysis: The number of nucleated cells in each sample was estimated by amplification of reference gene primers within the assay. Sequence reads were collapsed and filtered to measure the absolute abundance of every unique TCRbeta CDR3 rearrangement. For each sample, productive Simpson clonality was calculated as the square root of Simpson's diversity index across productive rearrangements. What TCRdb holds here is the immuneACCESS table cut down to in-frame rearrangements. Part of the clones is not present; checked against another copy, under half of the missing clones reflect an unresolved V gene, and the others are unexplained. V and J calls and clone size are given by that table; D and trimming were obtained from the DNA. This sample gives 200,000 to 250,000 clones in total; 83% of them show up just once. The ten largest clones add up to roughly 1.3% of the sample.

The V and J genes are TRBV10-3 and TRBJ1-2; 8 middle bases align to TRBD1. The sequence derives from a woman in her 30s with COVID-19, enrolled during active disease. Input material: peripheral blood. The encoded CDR3 is CAIQTGTGYGYTF. DNA sequence: TGTGCCATTCAGACCGGGACAGGCTATGGCTACACCTTC.